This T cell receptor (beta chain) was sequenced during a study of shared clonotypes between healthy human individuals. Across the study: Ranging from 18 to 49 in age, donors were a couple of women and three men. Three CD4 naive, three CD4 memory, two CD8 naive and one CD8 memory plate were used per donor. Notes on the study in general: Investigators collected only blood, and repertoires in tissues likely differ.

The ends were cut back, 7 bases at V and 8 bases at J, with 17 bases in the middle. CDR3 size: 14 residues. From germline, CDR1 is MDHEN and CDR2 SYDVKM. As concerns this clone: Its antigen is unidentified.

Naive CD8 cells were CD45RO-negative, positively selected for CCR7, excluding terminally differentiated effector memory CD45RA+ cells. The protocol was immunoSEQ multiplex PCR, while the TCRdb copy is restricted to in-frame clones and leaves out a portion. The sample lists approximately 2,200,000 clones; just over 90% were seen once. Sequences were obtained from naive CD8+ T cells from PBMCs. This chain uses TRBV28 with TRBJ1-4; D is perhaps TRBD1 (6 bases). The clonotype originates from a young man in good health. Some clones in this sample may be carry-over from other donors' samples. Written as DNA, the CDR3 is TGTGCCAGCATCCCACTCCAGGGGTCGGAAAAACTGTTTTTT. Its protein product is CASIPLQGSEKLFF.